Below are 24 T cell receptor beta chains sequenced from a single sample in a study of T cells in Graves' hyperthyroidism and ophthalmopathy. Amplified regions were TCR beta CDR3 sequences from RNA transcripts. When the TCR CDR3 underwent first-round RT-PCR, the HTBI primer set was used. TCRdb reprocessed the multiplex PCR reads via MiXCR and lists one record per CDR3 protein. The table lists 600,000 to 750,000 distinct CDR3 sequences, around 16% of them singletons. The sequenced sample was blood. The receptors were gathered from a middle-aged man with Graves' hyperthyroidism.

Many counts were recorded for this clonotype. The chain carries TRBV28 and TRBJ1-3; D may be TRBD1 (6 bases). The CDR3 runs to 15 residues. Germline CDR1 is MDHEN and CDR2 is SYDVKM. V was clipped by 6 bases and J by 0 bases, with 12 bases between them. The CDR3 bases are TGTGCCAGCAGCCCCACAGGGACCTCTGGAAACACCATATATTTT. This translates into CASSPTGTSGNTIYF.

This clonotype showed up many times. The J gene is TRBJ1-1, the V gene TRBV10-3; 9 bases match TRBD1. The CDR3 extends over 15 amino acids. V lost 6 bases, J lost 4 bases, and 9 bases stayed unmatched. Germline values: CDR1 ENHRY, CDR2 SYGVKD. The CDR3 region is CAIRPGQGLTTEAFF. In DNA, the CDR3 is TGTGCCATCAGACCGGGACAGGGTCTTACCACTGAAGCTTTCTTT.

V is TRBV27 and J is TRBJ2-2; 12 bases fit TRBD1. J gave up 7 bases and V 4 bases, and 10 bases lay outside the gene matches. Germline V gives CDR1 MNHEY, CDR2 SMNVEV (reference sequence). The CDR3 runs 17 residues. CDR3 protein: CASSSLWDRGHDGELFF. In DNA form, the CDR3 reads TGTGCCAGCAGTTCGTTATGGGACAGGGGGCATGACGGGGAGCTGTTTTTT.

J is TRBJ2-7 and V is TRBV4-1; 11 nucleotides match TRBD2. Trimming at V came to 4 bases and at J to 0 bases, leaving 11 bases not matched to a gene. CDR1 and CDR2 from the germline V gene are MGHRA and YSYEKL. The CDR3 contains 18 residues. As DNA, the CDR3 is TGCGCCAGCAGCCGATCGTCCACCGGACTAGCGGGCTCCTACGAGCAGTACTTC. It is translated as CASSRSSTGLAGSYEQYF.

This clonotype was recorded at least ten times. V gene TRBV2 combines with J gene TRBJ2-2; TRBD1 might be the D (6 bases). The CDR3 is 15 residues long. Germline CDR1 is SNHLY and CDR2 is FYNNEI. The V end lost 7 bases, the J end lost 2 bases, and 14 bases lay between the germline ends. Here the CDR3 reads CASIRIGGNTGELFF. The CDR3 coding sequence is TGTGCCAGCATCAGGATAGGGGGAAACACCGGGGAGCTGTTTTTT.

The chain joins TRBV27 to TRBJ2-7; the D gene is possibly TRBD2 (6 bases). Germline CDR1 is MNHEY and CDR2 is SMNVEV (reference sequence). V shed 4 bases and J shed 5 bases, with 15 bases lying between them. This CDR3 comprises 14 residues. DNA of the CDR3: TGTGCCAGCAGTTCATACGGGAGAGCCCACGAGCAGTACTTC. It encodes CASSSYGRAHEQYF.

The chain uses TRBV30 and TRBJ1-1; possible D gene TRBD1, 5 bases. V lost 5 bases to trimming and J lost 6 bases, with 13 bases between them. Germline CDR1 reads GTSNPN; CDR2 reads SVGIG (reference sequence). The CDR3 spans 12 residues. This CDR3 is CAWEKTVPEAFF. The DNA of the CDR3 is TGTGCCTGGGAAAAGACAGTCCCTGAAGCTTTCTTT.

This clonotype occurred many times. This chain uses TRBV7-9 with TRBJ2-2, with TRBD2 as a possible D gene (5 bases). Germline V CDR1 and CDR2: SEHNR, FQNEAQ (reference sequence). The germline V and J ends were trimmed by 5 bases and 5 bases, with 15 bases remaining between them. The CDR3 length is 15 residues. The CDR3 DNA sequence: TGTGCCAGCAGCCCAGGACTCTTAACAACCGGGGAGCTGTTTTTT. It is translated as CASSPGLLTTGELFF.

The sample holds a few counts of this clonotype. One end of the junction fails to match germline, which may point to a read error. The V and J genes are TRBV27 and TRBJ2-2; D is unresolved. Germline values: CDR1 MNHEY, CDR2 SMNVEV (reference sequence). The CDR3 spans 14 residues. CDR3: CASSLEANPGELFF. CDR3 in DNA: TGTGCCAGCAGTTTAGAAGCGAACCCCGGGGAGCTGTTTTTT.

In this sample, this clonotype turned up many times. The chain recombines TRBV7-8 with TRBJ2-5, with D unresolved. Trimming removed 0 bases at V and 1 base at J, with 6 bases between. Germline V gives CDR1 SGHVS, CDR2 FQNEAQ. CDR3 length: 14 residues. This CDR3 reads CASSLARSQETQYF. CDR3 coding DNA: TGTGCCAGCAGCTTAGCTCGGAGCCAAGAGACCCAGTACTTC.

Regarding this clonotype: A much larger clone is a single base away; this may be a read error. The chain combines TRBV5-5 with TRBJ1-5, with 11 bases that match TRBD1. The germline V gene encodes CDR1 SGHKS and CDR2 YYEKEE (reference sequence). The CDR3 loop spans 16 amino acids. Trimming at V came to 4 bases and at J to 9 bases, leaving 12 bases not matched to a gene. The CDR3 DNA follows: TGTGCCAGCAGCCCCGGGACAGGGGGTTCCGATCGGCCCCAGCATTTT. Translating it yields CASSPGTGGSDRPQHF.

A word on this clonotype: Compared with germline, one end of the junction differs, possibly owing to a read error. The V and J genes are TRBV18 and TRBJ2-1; D remains unclear. The CDR3 extends over 13 amino acids. CDR1 KGHSH and CDR2 LQKENI come from the germline V gene. CDR3: CASPPDSYNEQFF. CDR3 nucleotides: TGTGCCAGCCCACCAGACTCCTACAATGAGCAGTTCTTC.

This clonotype was seen ten or more times. The rearrangement uses TRBV6-5 and TRBJ2-5, with 7 bases identical to TRBD1. The ends lost 0 bases at V and 2 bases at J; junction bases unmatched: 3. The V gene's germline CDR1 is MNHEY and CDR2 SVGAGI. The CDR3 contains 15 residues. As DNA, the CDR3 is TGTGCCAGCAGTTACTCGACAGGGCTGCAAGAGACCCAGTACTTC. Translating gives CASSYSTGLQETQYF.

The table lists this clonotype with many counts. The J gene is TRBJ2-1, the V gene TRBV28; the D gene is possibly TRBD2 (5 bases). V lost 7 bases and J lost 6, with 16 bases in between. The germline V gene encodes CDR1 MDHEN and CDR2 SYDVKM. The CDR3 contains 14 residues. In DNA form, the CDR3 reads TGTGCCAGCACCGCGTTGACTGAGGGCAATGAGCAGTTCTTC. Translated: CASTALTEGNEQFF.

This clonotype turned up a few times. The chain recombines TRBV14 with TRBJ2-7; unclear D gene. Trimming removed 0 bases at V and 0 bases at J, with 9 bases between. Germline CDR1 reads SGHDN; CDR2 reads FVKESK. The CDR3 totals 15 residues. The CDR3 is CASSQEAVSSYEQYF. CDR3 bases: TGTGCCAGCAGCCAAGAGGCAGTGAGCTCCTACGAGCAGTACTTC.

In its sample, this clonotype was seen a few times. The chain is built from TRBV28 and TRBJ2-7; 7 positions match TRBD2. The CDR3 is 15 residues long. Looked up from germline, CDR1 is MDHEN and CDR2 is SYDVKM. The trim removed 2 bases at V and 4 bases at J, leaving 8 bases unmatched. The CDR3 DNA reads as TGTGCCAGCAGTTTAGACGAGCCAGCGGGATACGAGCAGTACTTC. This sequence encodes CASSLDEPAGYEQYF.

This clonotype has at least ten counts. This rearrangement joins TRBV28 to TRBJ2-7, with D possibly being TRBD1 or TRBD2 (5 bases each). CDR1 is MDHEN, CDR2 SYDVKM, per germline. The CDR3 spans 14 residues. The V and J ends lost 3 bases and 2 bases respectively, with 11 bases between them. CDR3 sequence: CASSLGPTAYEQYF. The CDR3 DNA sequence: TGTGCCAGCAGTTTGGGACCGACTGCCTACGAGCAGTACTTC.

At least ten counts were recorded for this clonotype. This rearrangement joins TRBV7-3 to TRBJ2-1; D gene unclear. Trimming shortened V by 1 base and J by 0 bases, and 7 bases separated the two germline ends. The CDR3 length is 15 residues. CDR1 is SGHTA, CDR2 FQGTGA, per germline. CDR3 in DNA: TGTGCCAGCAGCTTAATGCAGGTCTCCTACAATGAGCAGTTCTTC. Encoded protein: CASSLMQVSYNEQFF.

This chain joins TRBV28 and TRBJ1-5; 8 bases map to TRBD1. V was clipped by 6 bases and J by 5 bases; unmatched bases: 12. This CDR3 has 16 residues. Germline values: CDR1 MDHEN, CDR2 SYDVKM. CDR3 coding DNA: TGTGCCAGCAGCGGTTCAGGGGGCGCAACGGATCAGCCCCAGCATTTT. Protein product: CASSGSGGATDQPQHF. The full variable domain, with the rest looked up from reference TRBV28 and TRBJ1-5, is DVKVTQSSRYLVKRTGEKVFLECVQDMDHENMFWYRQDPGLGLRLIYFSYDVKMKEKGDIPEGYSVSREKKERFSLILESASTNQTSMYLCASSGSGGATDQPQHFGDGTRLSIL.

The chain has TRBV20-1 and TRBJ2-7; 7 nucleotides line up with TRBD2. Germline V lookup: CDR1 DFQATT, CDR2 SNEGSKA (reference sequence). The CDR3 loop spans 15 amino acids. The ends lost 0 bases at V and 0 bases at J; junction bases unmatched: 5. The CDR3 region is CSARDPSGNSYEQYF. For the CDR3, the DNA is TGCAGTGCTAGAGATCCTAGCGGAAACTCCTACGAGCAGTACTTC.

This clonotype was seen a handful of times. The rearrangement uses TRBV6-5 and TRBJ2-1; D may be TRBD2 (5 bases). V was trimmed by 2 bases and J by 6 bases, leaving 17 bases between them. The CDR3 loop spans 16 amino acids. The V gene's germline CDR1 is MNHEY and CDR2 SVGAGI. The CDR3 nucleotides read TGTGCCAGCAGTTACCCAACTAGTTGGGGTGTCAATGAGCAGTTCTTC. Protein product: CASSYPTSWGVNEQFF.

This chain uses TRBV7-6 with TRBJ2-3; possibly TRBD1 for D (6 bases). The germline V gene has CDR1 SGHVS and CDR2 FNYEAQ. Trimming pared 4 bases from V and 2 bases from J, leaving 28 bases between. The CDR3 is 20 amino acids. CDR3 bases: TGTGCCAGCAGCTCAGCCGCAGGGGACCCCACCTCGAAAAACACAGATACGCAGTATTTT. Residues: CASSSAAGDPTSKNTDTQYF.

This clonotype was seen repeatedly, ten times or more. The chain couples TRBV24-1 to TRBJ2-1; possibly TRBD1 for D (6 bases). This CDR3 contains 16 residues. The germline V gene has CDR1 KGHDR and CDR2 SFDVKD. Trimming left V 0 bases short and J 0 bases short, with 8 bases between. The CDR3 DNA sequence: TGTGCCACCAGTGATTTGGCGGACAGCTCCTACAATGAGCAGTTCTTC. It is translated as CATSDLADSSYNEQFF.

In this sample, this clonotype turned up many times. The chain couples TRBV28 to TRBJ2-3, with TRBD2 matching 8 bases. Germline values: CDR1 MDHEN, CDR2 SYDVKM. The CDR3 runs to 15 residues. Losses at the gene ends were 4 bases for V and 3 bases for J; bases not matched to a gene: 6. The CDR3 nucleotides read TGTGCCAGCAGTTGGGCAGGCGGGAGGACAGATACGCAGTATTTT. This codes for CASSWAGGRTDTQYF.